One and the same sample provided the 4 T cell receptor beta chains below, sequenced in a study of blood T cell repertoires in COVID-19. Generated by immunoSEQ multiplex PCR, the TCRdb table keeps only in-frame clones and is missing some. The sample has around 140,000 clones, about 80% seen once. The sample consisted of peripheral blood. Receptors originate from a man between 45 and 60 years old with acute or convalescent COVID-19.

This chain uses TRBV6-5 with TRBJ1-1; D not certain. CDR3 length equals 14 residues. Trimming left V 0 bases short and J 2 bases short, with 7 bases between. Germline V gene lookup returns CDR1 MNHEY and CDR2 SVGAGI. The CDR3 sequence is CASSYSAGNTEAFF. The CDR3 region has the DNA TGTGCCAGCAGTTACTCCGCGGGAAACACTGAAGCTTTCTTT.

The chain couples TRBV10-3 to TRBJ1-5; TRBD1 matches at 7 bases. V shed 6 bases and J 3 bases; nucleotides not matched to a gene: 5. The CDR3 spans 14 residues. The germline V gene encodes CDR1 ENHRY and CDR2 SYGVKD. DNA for the CDR3: TGTGCCATCAGCACAGGGGATCTCAATCAGCCCCAGCATTTT. Translated: CAISTGDLNQPQHF.

The genes are TRBV11-3 and TRBJ2-3; 9 bases are shared with TRBD1. Looked up from germline, CDR1 is SGHNT and CDR2 is YENEEA. This CDR3 has 16 residues. V shed 2 bases, J shed 4 bases, and the junction held 7 bases outside the gene matches. The CDR3 protein is CASSLSLGQGADTQYF. Written as DNA, the CDR3 is TGTGCCAGCAGCTTAAGCCTGGGACAGGGCGCAGATACGCAGTATTTT.

The sample holds one count of this clone. This rearrangement joins TRBV30 to TRBJ2-5; 12 positions agree with TRBD2. Unmatched junction bases numbered 3, after V lost 1 base and J lost 0 bases. This CDR3 is 16 amino acids long. CDR1 is GTSNPN, CDR2 SVGIG, per germline (reference sequence). CDR3 DNA sequence: TGTGCCTGGAGTGCTCTAGCGGGGGGGTACCAAGAGACCCAGTACTTC. It translates to CAWSALAGGYQETQYF. Complete variable domain (other parts from reference TRBV30 and TRBJ2-5): SQTIHQWPATLVQPVGSPLSLECTVEGTSNPNLYWYRQAAGRGLQLLFYSVGIGQISSEVPQNLSASRPQDRQFILSSKKLLLSDSGFYLCAWSALAGGYQETQYFGPGTRLLVL.